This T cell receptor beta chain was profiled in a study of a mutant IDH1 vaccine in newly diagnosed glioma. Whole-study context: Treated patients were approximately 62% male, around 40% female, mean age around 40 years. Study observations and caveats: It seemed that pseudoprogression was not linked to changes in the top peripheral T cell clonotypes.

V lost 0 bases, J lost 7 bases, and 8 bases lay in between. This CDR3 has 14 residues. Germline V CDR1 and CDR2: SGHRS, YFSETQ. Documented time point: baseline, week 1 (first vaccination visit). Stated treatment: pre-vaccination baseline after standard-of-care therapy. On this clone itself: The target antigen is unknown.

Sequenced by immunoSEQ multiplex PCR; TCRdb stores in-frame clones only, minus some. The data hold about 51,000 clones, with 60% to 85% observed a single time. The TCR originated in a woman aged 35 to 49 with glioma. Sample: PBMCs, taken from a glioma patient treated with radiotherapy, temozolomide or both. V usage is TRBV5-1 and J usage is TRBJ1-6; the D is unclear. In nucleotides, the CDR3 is TGCGCCAGCAGCTTGGAGGGTGGCAATTCACCCCTCCACTTT. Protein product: CASSLEGGNSPLHF. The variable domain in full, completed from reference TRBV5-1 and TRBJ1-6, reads KAGVTQTPRYLIKTRGQQVTLSCSPISGHRSVSWYQQTPGQGLQFLFEYFSETQRNKGNFPGRFSGRQFSNSRSEMNVSTLELGDSALYLCASSLEGGNSPLHFGNGTRLTVT.